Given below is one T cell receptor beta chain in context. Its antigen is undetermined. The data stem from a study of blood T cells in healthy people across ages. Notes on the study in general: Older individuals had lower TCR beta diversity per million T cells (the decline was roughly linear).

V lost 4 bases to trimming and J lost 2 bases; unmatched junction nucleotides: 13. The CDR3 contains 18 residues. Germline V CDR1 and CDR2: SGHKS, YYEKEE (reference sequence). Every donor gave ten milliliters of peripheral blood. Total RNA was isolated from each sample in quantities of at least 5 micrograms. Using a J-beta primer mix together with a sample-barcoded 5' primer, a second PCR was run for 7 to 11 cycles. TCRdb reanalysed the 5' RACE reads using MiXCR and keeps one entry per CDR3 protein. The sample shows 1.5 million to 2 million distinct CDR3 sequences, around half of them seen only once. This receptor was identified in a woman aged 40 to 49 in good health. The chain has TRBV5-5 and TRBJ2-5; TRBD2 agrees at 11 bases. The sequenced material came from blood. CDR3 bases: TGTGCCAGCAGCCGGCTGCTGTGGCTAGCGGGGGGACAAGAGACCCAGTACTTC. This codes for CASSRLLWLAGGQETQYF.